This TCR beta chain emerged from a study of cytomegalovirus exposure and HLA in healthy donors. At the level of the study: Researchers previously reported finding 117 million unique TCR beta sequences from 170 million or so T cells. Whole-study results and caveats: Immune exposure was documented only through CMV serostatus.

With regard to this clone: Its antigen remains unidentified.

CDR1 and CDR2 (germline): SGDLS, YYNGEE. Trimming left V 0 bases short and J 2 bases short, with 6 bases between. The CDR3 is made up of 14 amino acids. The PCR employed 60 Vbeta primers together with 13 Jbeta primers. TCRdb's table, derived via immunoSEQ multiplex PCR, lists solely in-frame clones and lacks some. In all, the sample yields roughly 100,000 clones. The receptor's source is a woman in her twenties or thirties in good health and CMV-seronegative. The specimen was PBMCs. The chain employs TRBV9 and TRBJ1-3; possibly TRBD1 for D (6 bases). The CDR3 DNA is TGTGCCAGCAGCGTAGCAGGGGCTGGAAACACCATATATTTT. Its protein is CASSVAGAGNTIYF.